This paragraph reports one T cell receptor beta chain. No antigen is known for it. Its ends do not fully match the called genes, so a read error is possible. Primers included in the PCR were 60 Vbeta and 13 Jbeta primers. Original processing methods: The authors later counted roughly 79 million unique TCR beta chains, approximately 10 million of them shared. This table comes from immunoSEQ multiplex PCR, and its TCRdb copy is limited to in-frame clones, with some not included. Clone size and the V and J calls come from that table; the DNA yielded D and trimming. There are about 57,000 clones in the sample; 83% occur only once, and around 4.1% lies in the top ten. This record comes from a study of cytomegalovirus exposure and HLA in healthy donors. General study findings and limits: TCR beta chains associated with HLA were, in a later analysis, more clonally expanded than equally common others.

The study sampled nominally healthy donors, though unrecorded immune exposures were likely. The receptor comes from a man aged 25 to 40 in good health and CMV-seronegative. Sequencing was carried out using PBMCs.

CDR3 in DNA: TGTTCCAGCAGCTCCGGGACTAGCGGGAGGGCGAGGTACTTC. Protein: CSSSSGTSGRARYF. J is TRBJ2-7 and V is TRBV7-9; 16 positions match TRBD2. The germline gives CDR1 SEHNR, CDR2 FQNEAQ (reference sequence). The length of the CDR3 is 14 residues.